A selection of T cell receptor beta chains follows, all from one sample in a study of graft-versus-host responses after intestinal transplantation. The antigens for these receptors are not known. Some clones are missing from TCRdb's copy, which holds only in-frame ones; the method was immunoSEQ multiplex PCR. The sample has some 100,000 clones, approximately 90% seen once; the top ten hold roughly 0.07%. The starting material was unstimulated CD8+ T cells sorted from spleen or lymph node cells, obtained before transplant. The origin of the receptors is a human donor who was the organ donor for an intestinal transplant. The CDR3 runs from the conserved cysteine through the conserved F or W. The D gene is left open where the match is weak. Clone size appears in some rows only: once, few, many, or a class for an expanded clone.

CDR3 DNA,CDR3 protein,J gene,clone size,D gene,V gene
TGTGCCACCAGCAGAGATCTCGTGTGGTTCGTTCGGGAGACCCAGTACTTC,CATSRDLVWFVRETQYF,TRBJ2-5,NA,NA,TRBV15
TGTGCCAGCAGCTGGACTAGCGGGGGGGCAGATACGCAGTATTTT,CASSWTSGGADTQYF,TRBJ2-3,NA,TRBD2,TRBV5-4
TGTGCCAGCAGCGGTAAAAATACAGGGATTGACACCGGGGAGCTGTTTTTT,CASSGKNTGIDTGELFF,TRBJ2-2,NA,NA,TRBV7-6
TGCGCCAGCAGCCAAGATACGGGGGAGGGTCAGCCCCAGCATTTT,CASSQDTGEGQPQHF,TRBJ1-5,once,NA,TRBV4-1
TGTGCCAGCAGCTTGTTGATGGAGGACGAAAAACTGTTTTTT,CASSLLMEDEKLFF,TRBJ1-4,few,NA,TRBV5-6
TGCGCCAGCAGCCTGGCGGGGCGGGGAGGCTACACCTTC,CASSLAGRGGYTF,TRBJ1-2,NA,NA,TRBV4-1
TGTGCCAGCAGTTATGGGGCCGCTAACTATGGCTACACCTTC,CASSYGAANYGYTF,TRBJ1-2,NA,NA,TRBV6-5
TGTGCCAGCAGCTCCACAACTACAGGGGGCTTGGGTGAGCAGTACTTC,CASSSTTTGGLGEQYF,TRBJ2-7,NA,TRBD1,TRBV5-6
TGTGCCAGCAGCTTAGGAAGCCAGCCCCAGCATTTT,CASSLGSQPQHF,TRBJ1-5,NA,NA,TRBV13
TGTGCCAGCAGCAGTCCGGACACCGGTCCTCCTTACACTGAAGCTTTCTTT,CASSSPDTGPPYTEAFF,TRBJ1-1,NA,NA,TRBV21-1
TGTGCCAGTAGTATTTTACGACTCGGGTCCGTGAACACTGAAGCTTTCTTT,CASSILRLGSVNTEAFF,TRBJ1-1,NA,NA,TRBV19
TGTGCCTGGAGTATCCGGGAGTTTCGAAAACTGTTTTTT,CAWSIREFRKLFF,TRBJ1-4,NA,NA,TRBV30
TGTGCCAGCAGTTTCTCTGGGACTAGCCCCTCCTACGAGCAGTACTTC,CASSFSGTSPSYEQYF,TRBJ2-7,NA,TRBD2,TRBV27
NA,CASSQAFFDSSGNEQFF,TRBJ2-1,NA,NA,TRBV4-1
TGTGCCAGCAGCTTAGTAGTGAGCCCGAGGACTGAAGCTTTCTTT,CASSLVVSPRTEAFF,TRBJ1-1,once,NA,TRBV11-2
TGCGCCAGCAGCTTGGTACCCTCGTCCTACGAGCAGTACTTC,CASSLVPSSYEQYF,TRBJ2-7,NA,NA,TRBV5-1
TGTGCCAGCAGCCCTCCCGGGACAGGGGGCTCCTACGAGCAGTACTTC,CASSPPGTGGSYEQYF,TRBJ2-7,NA,TRBD1,TRBV11-2
TGTGCCAGCAGCTTAGACGGGGGGCCGACCTATGGCTACACCTTC,CASSLDGGPTYGYTF,TRBJ1-2,NA,NA,TRBV11-2
TGTGCCAGCAGTGAAGCGCTTCCTGGCGGGGTCGGAGATACGCAGTATTTT,CASSEALPGGVGDTQYF,TRBJ2-3,NA,NA,TRBV6-1
TGTGCCACCCAAGGGACTAGCGGGGGAAATACGCAGTATTTT,CATQGTSGGNTQYF,TRBJ2-3,once,TRBD2,TRBV15
TGCGCCAGCAGCCAAGCCCACTCCTACGAGCAGTACTTC,CASSQAHSYEQYF,TRBJ2-7,NA,NA,TRBV4-1
TGCGCCAGCAGTCGGGAGTCCCCGCACACCTCAAAACAGTACTTC,CASSRESPHTSKQYF,TRBJ2-7,NA,NA,TRBV5-1
TGTGCCAGCATGGCGGGGGCCAACACAGATACGCAGTATTTT,CASMAGANTDTQYF,TRBJ2-3,NA,NA,TRBV6-5
TGTGCCAGCAGTGTTGGCGGCCCCGGGGAGCTGTTTTTT,CASSVGGPGELFF,TRBJ2-2,NA,NA,TRBV4-2
TGTGCCAGCAGTCCGGGACAGGGAGATCAGCCCCAGCATTTT,CASSPGQGDQPQHF,TRBJ1-5,NA,TRBD1,TRBV6-5
TGTGCCAGCAGTACCGGGACAGGGGGCGGTGAAGCTTTCTTT,CASSTGTGGGEAFF,TRBJ1-1,NA,TRBD1,TRBV2
TGCGCCAGCAGCCAAGAACCGACAGTGAACACTGAAGCTTTCTTT,CASSQEPTVNTEAFF,TRBJ1-1,few,NA,TRBV4-1
TGTGCCAGCTCTCAGGGACAGAGATATGGCTACACCTTC,CASSQGQRYGYTF,TRBJ1-2,NA,TRBD1,TRBV25-1
TGCGCCAGCAGCCAGACAGTTTTTAACCGGGCCTATGGCTACACCTTC,CASSQTVFNRAYGYTF,TRBJ1-2,NA,NA,TRBV4-1
TGTGCCAGCAGGTACAGGAACTATGGCTACACCTTC,CASRYRNYGYTF,TRBJ1-2,NA,NA,TRBV2
TGTGCCAGCAGTGAGTACTTCGGGAACACTGAAGCTTTCTTT,CASSEYFGNTEAFF,TRBJ1-1,NA,NA,TRBV25-1
TGTGCCAGCAGTTCAAATCAACCGGGACAGGGGGCATACGAGCAGTACTTC,CASSSNQPGQGAYEQYF,TRBJ2-7,NA,TRBD1,TRBV27
TGTGCCAGCACCAGTAGCGGAAGCTCCTACAATGAGCAGTTCTTC,CASTSSGSSYNEQFF,TRBJ2-1,NA,NA,TRBV13
TGTGCCAGCAGCAGGGGTCCGCCAGCAACTAATGAAAAACTGTTTTTT,CASSRGPPATNEKLFF,TRBJ1-4,NA,NA,TRBV7-9
TGTGCCAGCAGCCCACAGGGGAACACAGATACGCAGTATTTT,CASSPQGNTDTQYF,TRBJ2-3,NA,TRBD1,TRBV6-1
TGTGCCAGCAGCTTGGCTCTAGCGGGAGTCTACGAGCAGTACTTC,CASSLALAGVYEQYF,TRBJ2-7,NA,TRBD2,TRBV5-5
TGTGCCAGCAGCCGCTTATCTAGGGGGGGCGAAAAACTGTTTTTT,CASSRLSRGGEKLFF,TRBJ1-4,NA,NA,TRBV7-9
TGTGCCATCAGTGACGCTAACTATGGCTACACCTTC,CAISDANYGYTF,TRBJ1-2,NA,NA,TRBV10-3
TGTGCCAGCAGCTTGGGCCCTAGAGGAGAGACCCAGTACTTC,CASSLGPRGETQYF,TRBJ2-5,NA,NA,TRBV5-4
TGTGCCAGCAGCTTTGGCGGATCCTACAATGAGCAGTTCTTC,CASSFGGSYNEQFF,TRBJ2-1,NA,NA,TRBV5-6
TGCGCCAGTAGCTTGGCGCTACTAGGGTGGACAGGGACGATTGAAGCTTTCTTT,CASSLALLGWTGTIEAFF,TRBJ1-1,NA,TRBD1,TRBV5-1
TGCAGCGTTCCGGACAGGGGGGAGCAGTACTTC,CSVPDRGEQYF,TRBJ2-7,NA,TRBD1,TRBV29-1
TGTGCCAGCTGCCAACAGGTAGTACACAATGAGCAGTTCTTC,CASCQQVVHNEQFF,TRBJ2-1,NA,NA,TRBV6-6
TGCAGCGTTGCAGGGGGCGGAGGACAGAACACTGAAGCTTTCTTT,CSVAGGGGQNTEAFF,TRBJ1-1,NA,TRBD1,TRBV29-1
TGCGCCAGCAGCCCAGATCTCTATGGCTACACCTTC,CASSPDLYGYTF,TRBJ1-2,NA,NA,TRBV5-1
TGCAGCGTTGCGGCAGGGGTAAATCAGCCCCAGCATTTT,CSVAAGVNQPQHF,TRBJ1-5,NA,NA,TRBV29-1
TGTGCCAGCAGTGGGACTAGCGGAACGAATGAGCAGTTCTTC,CASSGTSGTNEQFF,TRBJ2-1,NA,TRBD2,TRBV2
TGTGCCACCAGCAGAGATGTAGGGGGGACTAGCGGCTTC,CATSRDVGGTSGF,TRBJ2-7,once,TRBD2,TRBV15
TGTGCCAGCAGTTTGGACAGTTCCACAGATACGCAGTATTTT,CASSLDSSTDTQYF,TRBJ2-3,NA,NA,TRBV27
TGTGCCAGCAGCTTGGGGGAGAGCACTGAAGCTTTCTTT,CASSLGESTEAFF,TRBJ1-1,NA,NA,TRBV5-5
TGTGCCAGCAGCGCACGGGGAGGGACCCAGTACTTC,CASSARGGTQYF,TRBJ2-5,NA,NA,TRBV13